Listed below are T cell receptor beta chains from one sample, sequenced in a study of post-analysis software for immune sequencing data. TCRdb processed the PCR reads anew with MiXCR; each CDR3 protein has one entry. Among hundreds of thousands of distinct CDR3 sequences listed, roughly three fifths were seen once. The sample was blood. These receptors originate from a girl under 10 years old with multiple sclerosis. CDR3s include the opening cysteine and the closing phenylalanine or tryptophan. The D gene is left open where the match is weak. The size of a clone is reported for some rows only, either as once, few or many, or as a class for expanded clones.

abundance	v_gene	d_gene	j_gene	CDR3aa	CDR3nt
.	TRBV12-3/TRBV12-4	TRBD1	TRBJ2-2	CASRDRGQTTGELFF	TGTGCCAGCAGAGACAGGGGGCAGACCACCGGGGAGCTGTTTTTT
.	TRBV9	TRBD2	TRBJ2-5	CASSGFAGGGETQYF	TGTGCCAGCAGCGGGTTTGCGGGCGGGGGAGAGACCCAGTACTTC
.	TRBV11-2	.	TRBJ2-7	CASSPFDSPEQYF	TGTGCCAGCAGCCCTTTTGACAGTCCCGAGCAGTACTTC
.	TRBV11-2	TRBD1	TRBJ2-1	CASSTGTDLSYNEQFF	TGTGCCAGCAGCACCGGGACAGATTTATCCTACAATGAGCAGTTCTTC
few	TRBV20-1	.	TRBJ2-5	CSARKPAQETQYF	TGCAGTGCTAGAAAACCAGCCCAAGAGACCCAGTACTTC
.	TRBV6-5	TRBD2	TRBJ2-3	CASSSRLAGDRDTQYF	TGTGCCAGCAGTTCCCGACTAGCGGGAGACCGAGATACGCAGTATTTT
few	TRBV6-1	.	TRBJ1-2	CASSERQYGYTF	TGTGCCAGCAGTGAACGACAATATGGCTACACCTTC
few	TRBV7-6	.	TRBJ1-2	CASSSDSQGNYGYTF	TGTGCCAGCAGCTCGGATTCACAGGGAAACTATGGCTACACCTTC
few	TRBV20-1	TRBD2	TRBJ2-1	CSARGTSGYEQFF	TGCAGTGCTAGGGGGACTAGCGGATATGAGCAGTTCTTC
.	TRBV7-2	.	TRBJ2-5	CASSWEGGETQYF	TGTGCCAGCAGCTGGGAGGGGGGAGAGACCCAGTACTTC
.	TRBV7-3	.	TRBJ2-1	CASSPGVATNEQFF	TGTGCCAGCAGCCCTGGGGTAGCGACCAATGAGCAGTTCTTC
once	TRBV10-1	.	TRBJ1-5	CASSEGRRWNQPQHF	TGCGCCAGCAGTGAGGGCAGGAGGTGGAATCAGCCCCAGCATTTT
.	TRBV12-3/TRBV12-4	.	TRBJ1-2	CASSSSSGHGYTF	TGTGCCAGCAGTTCCTCTTCTGGGCATGGCTACACCTTC
few	TRBV6-1	TRBD1	TRBJ2-3	CASSTPRDRGTTDTQYF	TGTGCCAGCAGTACCCCCAGGGACAGGGGAACCACAGATACGCAGTATTTT
.	TRBV7-2	.	TRBJ1-4	CASSPRGNEKLFF	TGTGCCAGCAGCCCCAGGGGTAATGAAAAACTGTTTTTT
.	TRBV6-1	.	TRBJ2-7	CASSEAEGPPYEQYF	TGTGCCAGCAGTGAAGCAGAGGGTCCGCCCTACGAGCAGTACTTC
few	TRBV4-1	.	TRBJ1-5	CASSQDWDTRQPQHF	TGCGCCAGCAGCCAAGATTGGGACACCAGACAGCCCCAGCATTTT
.	TRBV7-2	.	TRBJ1-1	CASSLQGRGNTEAFF	TGTGCCAGCAGCTTACAGGGGCGGGGTAACACTGAAGCTTTCTTT
few	TRBV5-1	.	TRBJ2-3	CASSSVTRTDTTDTQYF	TGCGCCAGCAGCTCTGTAACCCGGACGGATACCACAGATACGCAGTATTTT
once	TRBV27	.	TRBJ1-5	CASSDINSNQPQHF	TGTGCCAGCAGTGACATTAATAGCAATCAGCCCCAGCATTTT
once	TRBV7-2	.	TRBJ2-4	CASSFSPAKNIQYF	TGTGCCAGCAGCTTCAGCCCAGCCAAAAACATTCAGTACTTC
.	TRBV29-1	.	TRBJ1-2	CSAGGVWDYGYTF	TGCAGCGCTGGTGGGGTATGGGACTATGGCTACACCTTC
.	TRBV12-3/TRBV12-4	.	TRBJ1-6	CATNRDRGSPLHF	TGTGCCACAAACCGGGACCGAGGTTCACCCCTCCACTTT
.	TRBV11-2	.	TRBJ2-1	CASSLGWQGTYNEQFF	TGTGCCAGCAGCTTAGGGTGGCAGGGGACCTACAATGAGCAGTTCTTC
.	TRBV20-1	TRBD2	TRBJ2-1	CSARDWASGRYEQFF	TGCAGTGCTAGAGATTGGGCTAGCGGGAGGTATGAGCAGTTCTTC
few	TRBV20-1	TRBD2	TRBJ2-5	CSATGRGSEETQYF	TGCAGTGCTACCGGGAGGGGGTCAGAAGAGACCCAGTACTTC
.	TRBV10-2	.	TRBJ1-5	CASSEGYNQPQHF	TGCGCCAGCAGTGAGGGATACAATCAGCCCCAGCATTTT
.	TRBV20-1	.	TRBJ2-7	CSAVSGNYEQYF	TGCAGTGCTGTTAGTGGGAACTACGAGCAGTACTTC
few	TRBV6-5	.	TRBJ2-7	CASSYRFSGNQRTYEQYF	TGTGCCAGCAGTTACCGATTTTCCGGGAACCAAAGGACCTACGAGCAGTACTTC
.	TRBV7-8	.	TRBJ2-5	CASSLEWGIQETQYF	TGTGCCAGCAGCTTAGAATGGGGAATCCAAGAGACCCAGTACTTC